What follows describes a single TCR beta chain. These data are taken from a study of cytomegalovirus exposure and HLA in healthy donors. This CDR3 is built from 14 residues. V lost 1 base, J lost 2 bases, and 9 bases lay in between. Germline V gene sequence: CDR1 SGHRS, CDR2 YFSETQ. The protocol was immunoSEQ multiplex PCR, while the TCRdb copy is restricted to in-frame clones and leaves out a portion. This sample has about 130,000 clones; 89% occur once, and the top ten carry about 10%. Material: PBMCs. The sequence was collected from a woman younger than 30 in good health and CMV-seropositive. The rearrangement links TRBV5-1 to TRBJ2-5, with a weak D call TRBD2 (6 bases). The DNA of the CDR3 is TGCGCCAGCAGCTTGATCGGGGGTCAAGAGACCCAGTACTTC. This encodes CASSLIGGQETQYF.